The sequence of this T cell receptor (beta chain) was determined in a study of response to subunit inactivated influenza vaccine. Germline CDR1 is MGHDK and CDR2 is SYGVNS. The V and J ends lost 1 base and 5 bases respectively, with 17 bases between them. This CDR3 contains 16 residues. TCRdb called the RT-PCR reads again in MiXCR, with one record for every CDR3 protein. The data hold about 570,000 distinct CDR3 sequences, with 10% to 12% observed a single time. Only a few counts were recorded for this clonotype. The same sample was also used in a study of T cells expressing NK-cell markers. As that study records: For TCR beta, cDNA was produced by 5'RACE template switching with UMIs.

This rearrangement joins TRBV25-1 to TRBJ1-1; D not resolved. The sequencing used PBMCs from blood, collected on the day of vaccination. The source is a man aged 45-65 years who received an inactivated influenza vaccine. The CDR3, as DNA: TGTGCCAGCAGTGAATCGATAGCCCGGGGAAGGACTGAAGCTTTCTTT. Its protein is CASSESIARGRTEAFF.